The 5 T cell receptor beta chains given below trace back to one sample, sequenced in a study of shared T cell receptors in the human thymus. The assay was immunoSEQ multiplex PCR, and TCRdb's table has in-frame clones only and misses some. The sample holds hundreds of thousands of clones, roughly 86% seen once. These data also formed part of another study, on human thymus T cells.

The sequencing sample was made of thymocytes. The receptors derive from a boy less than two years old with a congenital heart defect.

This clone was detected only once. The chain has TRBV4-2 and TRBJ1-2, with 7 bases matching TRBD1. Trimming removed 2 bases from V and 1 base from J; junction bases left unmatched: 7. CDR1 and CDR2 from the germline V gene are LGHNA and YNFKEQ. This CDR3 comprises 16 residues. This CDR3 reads CASSQQTGNYNYGYTF. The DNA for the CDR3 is TGTGCCAGCAGCCAACAGACAGGGAACTATAACTATGGCTACACCTTC.

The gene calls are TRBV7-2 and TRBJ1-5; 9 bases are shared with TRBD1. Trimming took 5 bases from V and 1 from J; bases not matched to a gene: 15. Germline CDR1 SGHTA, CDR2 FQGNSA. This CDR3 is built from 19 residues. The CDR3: CASSPGQSGQGRSNQPQHF. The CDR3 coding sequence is TGTGCCAGCAGCCCAGGGCAATCGGGACAGGGTAGGAGCAATCAGCCCCAGCATTTT.

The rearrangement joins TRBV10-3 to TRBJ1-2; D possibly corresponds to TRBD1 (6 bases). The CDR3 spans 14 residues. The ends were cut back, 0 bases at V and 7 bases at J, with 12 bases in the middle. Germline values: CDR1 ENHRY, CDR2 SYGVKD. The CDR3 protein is CAISESRGLGGYTF. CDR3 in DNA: TGTGCCATCAGTGAGTCGCGGGGGCTCGGTGGCTACACCTTC.

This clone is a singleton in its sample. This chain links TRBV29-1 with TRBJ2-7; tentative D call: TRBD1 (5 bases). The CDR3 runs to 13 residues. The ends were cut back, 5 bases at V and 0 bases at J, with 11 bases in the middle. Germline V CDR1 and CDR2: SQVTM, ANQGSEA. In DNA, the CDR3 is TGCAGCGTTTCCCCGACAGACTCCTACGAGCAGTACTTC. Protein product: CSVSPTDSYEQYF.

The CDR3 DNA sequence: TGCGCCAGCAGTCCCGGGACAGGGGGTCAATATGAGCAGTTCTTC. Protein product: CASSPGTGGQYEQFF. The chain uses TRBV4-1 and TRBJ2-1; 11 positions match TRBD1. CDR1 is MGHRA and CDR2 is YSYEKL in the germline V gene. The length of the CDR3 is 15 residues. Trimming took 6 bases from V and 8 from J; bases not matched to a gene: 9.